This T cell receptor beta chain was captured in a study of shared clonotypes between healthy human individuals. Study observations and caveats: Represented genetic and exposure-history diversity was restricted by having few donors.

A note on this clone: Its cognate antigen is unknown.

This CDR3 spans 13 amino acids. The germline CDR1 and CDR2 sequences are SGHRS and YFSETQ. V lost 0 bases and J lost 7, with 11 bases in between. Sorted-subset replicate PCRs used 150 to 200 ng DNA, approximately 33,000 T cell genomes. Only in-frame clones appear in the TCRdb table, and some are missing; sequencing was by immunoSEQ multiplex PCR. Of about 800,000 clones listed, about 97% are singletons. In the naive CD8 group, cells lacked CD45RO and were positively selected for CCR7, so terminally differentiated effector memory CD45RA+ cells were left out. The chain links TRBV5-1 to TRBJ2-7; D is unresolved. The clonotype originates from a man aged 25 to 45 in good health. Material for sequencing was naive CD8+ T cells sorted from blood. The CDR3, as DNA: TGCGCCAGCAGCTTGGGCCAGGTGAAAGAGCAGTACTTC. It yields the protein CASSLGQVKEQYF.